The clone carrying this TCR beta chain is a singleton in its sample. Mismatch with germline at one junction end may stem from a read error. The data stem from a study of blood T cell repertoires in COVID-19. TCRdb's copy holds only in-frame clones and misses some; the assay was immunoSEQ multiplex PCR. The table includes about 210,000 clones, around 90% detected once. This CDR3 is built from 15 residues. Per germline, CDR1 LGHDT and CDR2 YNNKEL (reference sequence). V gene TRBV3-1 (or the pseudogene TRBV3-2) combines with J gene TRBJ1-5; 8 bases are a match to TRBD1. The receptor comes from a man under 40 who had recovered from COVID-19. Source material: PBMCs or T cells enriched from blood (not recorded which). CDR3 DNA sequence: TGTGCCAGCAGCCAAGCGGACAGGGAGGATCAACCCCAGCATTTT. Translating it yields CASSQADREDQPQHF.